This T cell receptor (beta chain) emerged from a study of graft-versus-host responses after intestinal transplantation listed by TCRdb under 2021. For the study in its entirety: The transplants that recipients got were multivisceral, liver-intestinal, or isolated intestinal. Every recipient was given anti-thymocyte globulin induction, then maintenance tacrolimus and steroids for 2 to 4 years. Bulk TCR-beta CDR3 sequencing was used to track graft-versus-host and host-versus-graft alloreactive T cell clones in the graft, circulation and bone marrow after intestinal transplantation. To identify alloreactive clones, pre-transplant mixed lymphocyte reaction products were sequenced and compared with unstimulated pre-transplant donor and recipient T cells. The cohort enrolled approximately 24 intestinal transplant recipients including one retransplant, and a few patients lacking pretransplant specimens were excluded. A peak of at least 4% donor T cells among recipient peripheral blood mononuclear cells was the definition used for donor T cell macrochimerism. Samples from a few later patients were sequenced in-house on an Illumina MiSeq with MiXCR processing rather than by the commercial service. Overall results and qualifications from the work: Peak levels of circulating GvH clones were associated with declines in HvG clones early after transplant. Conclusions were limited by the relatively low number and heterogeneity of intestinal transplant patients. In the allografts of patients with donor T cell macrochimerism, GvH to HvG T cell clonal ratios were high. GvH clones were found in recipient bone marrow, and some of the GvH clones appeared earlier in ileal mucosa or blood, which is consistent with an intestinal mucosal origin.

About this clone: The antigen this receptor binds is unknown. The input lacks base qualities; no much larger clone sits a single base away.

What the time point label conveys for this sample: cells obtained before transplantation from donor or recipient. CD3+CD4+ and CD3+CD8+ populations were FACS-sorted from unstimulated pre-transplant donor and recipient cells taken from spleen or lymph nodes. The library relied on the immunoSEQ multiplex PCR assay. In most patients, genomic DNA was isolated using the Qiagen DNeasy Blood and Tissue Kit and sent frozen to Adaptive Biotechnologies for TCR sequencing. For most patients, high-throughput TCR-beta CDR3 sequencing of genomic DNA was performed by Adaptive Biotechnologies. As for the original processing: Adaptive's ImmunoSEQ software supplied the TCR sequencing data for 15 to 20 patients, while MiXCR and VDJtools were used to process a few other patients. To correct CD4 versus CD8 sorting errors, sequences present in both subsets at a frequency ratio below 5:1 were removed. CDR3 nucleotide sequences shared between donor and recipient were removed because their origin could not be assigned. Alloreactive clones required at least 2-fold expansion over unstimulated cells and minimum CFSE-low frequency of 0.002% (template counts) or 0.001% (read counts). Mappable clones were those detected in sequenced pre-transplant spleen, lymph node, or MLR CFSE-low populations of the donor or recipient. The cumulative frequency of alloreactive clones was calculated as a percentage of all sequences, weighted by copy number. TCRdb retrieved this table from immuneACCESS and kept in-frame rearrangements only. Not all clones are present; in checked studies, unresolved V genes account for under half, and no reason is known for the remainder. That table furnishes V, J and clone size, whereas the DNA furnished D and trimming. The sample table lists 28,000 or so clones, roughly 80% of them with a count of one. 19% of the sample is taken by the ten largest.

The germline ends are 23 bases apart after V is trimmed by 5 bases and J by 3 bases. CDR1 is given as MDHEN and CDR2 as SYDVKM, both from the germline V gene. Including cysteine and phenylalanine, the CDR3 has 17 amino acids. Only the CDR3 DNA stays, 51 bases, in frame from base 1. The material sequenced was unstimulated CD8+ T cells sorted from spleen or lymph node cells, taken before intestinal transplant. The chain couples TRBV28 to TRBJ2-7, with the D gene too uncertain to name. The receptor was isolated from a human donor who received an intestinal transplant. The CDR3 amino acid sequence is: CASSAPPRPRPGYEQYF. The DNA sequence is given as TGTGCCAGCAGTGCCCCCCCCCGCCCTAGGCCGGGCTACGAGCAGTACTTC.